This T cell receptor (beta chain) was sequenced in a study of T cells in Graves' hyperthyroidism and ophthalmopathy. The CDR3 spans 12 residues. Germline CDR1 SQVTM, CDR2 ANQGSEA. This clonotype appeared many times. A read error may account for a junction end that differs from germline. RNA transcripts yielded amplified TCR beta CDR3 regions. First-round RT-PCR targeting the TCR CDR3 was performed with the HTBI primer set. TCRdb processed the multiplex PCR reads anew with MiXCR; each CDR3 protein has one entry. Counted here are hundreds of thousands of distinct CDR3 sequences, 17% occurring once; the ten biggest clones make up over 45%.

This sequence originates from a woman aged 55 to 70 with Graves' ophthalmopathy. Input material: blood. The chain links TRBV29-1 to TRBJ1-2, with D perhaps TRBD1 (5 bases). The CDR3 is CSGGGIGYGYTF. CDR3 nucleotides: TGTTCAGGCGGGGGGATCGGCTATGGCTACACCTTC.